The 13 T cell receptor beta chains listed next were all sequenced from one sample in a study of T cell responses to AZD1222 COVID-19 vaccine. The data were produced by immunoSEQ multiplex PCR, yet TCRdb's version contains in-frame clones alone and is incomplete. In the table there are 110,000 to 150,000 clones, roughly 90% of which are singletons. Sample: peripheral blood, taken on day 0 of AZD1222 vaccination. Receptors were obtained from an adult in good health.

V usage is TRBV14 and J usage is TRBJ1-1; 7 bases map to TRBD1. The V gene end was trimmed by 5 bases and the J gene end by 10 bases; junction bases not matched to a gene: 16. Germline CDR1 and CDR2: SGHDN and FVKESK. CDR3 length: 15 residues. The CDR3 region is CASSNSDRDARVAFF. The CDR3 DNA follows: TGTGCCAGCAGCAATTCCGACAGGGACGCGAGAGTAGCTTTCTTT.

The chain is built from TRBV19 and TRBJ1-5, with D maybe TRBD1 (5 bases). The germline V gene encodes CDR1 LNHDA and CDR2 SQIVND (reference sequence). V dropped 1 base and J dropped 3 bases, with 13 bases sitting between them. CDR3 size: 16 residues. The chain's CDR3 is CASSIGWGLLNQPQHF. DNA for the CDR3: TGTGCCAGTAGTATAGGTTGGGGACTCCTCAATCAGCCCCAGCATTTT.

V is TRBV6-5 and J is TRBJ2-7; the match to TRBD1 covers 11 bases. The junction had 6 bases not matched to a gene; V was cut back by 5 bases and J by 6 bases. The CDR3 is made up of 14 amino acids. Germline CDR1 and CDR2: MNHEY and SVGAGI. The CDR3 DNA sequence: TGTGCCAGCAGTCGGGACAGGGGGTCTCGCGAGCAGTACTTC. Translation: CASSRDRGSREQYF.

The J gene is TRBJ1-1, the V gene TRBV30; 7 bases fit TRBD1. V shed 2 bases and J 3 bases; nucleotides not matched to a gene: 3. Germline CDR1 and CDR2: GTSNPN and SVGIG (reference sequence). The CDR3 runs to 13 residues. The CDR3 DNA is TGTGCCTGGAGTCCCGACAGGGACACTGAAGCTTTCTTT. Translated, it gives CAWSPDRDTEAFF.

The count of this clone is one. The chain combines TRBV10-3 with TRBJ2-7, with TRBD1 as a possible D gene (6 bases). The CDR3 is made up of 14 amino acids. Germline CDR1 reads ENHRY; CDR2 reads SYGVKD. V was cut by 2 bases and J by 0 bases, with 8 bases left in between. In DNA form, the CDR3 reads TGTGCCATCAGTGAGGTGACAGGCTCCTACGAGCAGTACTTC. It yields the protein CAISEVTGSYEQYF.

This clone appeared a few times. This chain connects TRBV10-2 to TRBJ2-3; 7 bases are shared with TRBD2. Germline assignment: CDR1 WSHSY and CDR2 SAAADI. The ends lost 4 bases at V and 3 bases at J; junction bases unmatched: 13. The CDR3 has 17 amino acids. The CDR3 protein is CASSALGLGGRTDTQYF. DNA of the CDR3: TGCGCCAGCAGTGCGTTGGGACTGGGGGGGAGGACAGATACGCAGTATTTT.

V gene TRBV19 combines with J gene TRBJ2-1; D unclear. V lost 2 bases, J lost 0 bases, and 17 bases lay in between. Germline lookup yields CDR1 LNHDA and CDR2 SQIVND (reference sequence). This CDR3 spans 18 amino acids. This chain's CDR3 is CASSILDFGKSSYNEQFF. The CDR3 bases are TGTGCCAGTAGTATATTGGATTTTGGGAAGAGCTCCTACAATGAGCAGTTCTTC. Variable domain in full (rest from reference TRBV19 and TRBJ2-1): DGGITQSPKYLFRKEGQNVTLSCEQNLNHDAMYWYRQDPGQGLRLIYYSQIVNDFQKGDIAEGYSVSREKKESFPLTVTSAQKNPTAFYLCASSILDFGKSSYNEQFFGPGTRLTVL.

This clone was recorded only once. The rearrangement links TRBV18 to TRBJ1-4, with D perhaps matching TRBD1 (6 bases). Trimming cost V 5 bases and J 4 bases, with 14 bases left between them. Germline CDR1 and CDR2: KGHSH and LQKENI. CDR3 length equals 15 residues. CDR3 bases: TGTGCCAGCTCAGCGAACCGGGACATTAATGAAAAACTGTTTTTT. Amino acid sequence: CASSANRDINEKLFF.

The V and J genes are TRBV28 and TRBJ1-2; tentative D call: TRBD1 (6 bases). With 4 bases removed from V and 4 bases from J, the gap between germline ends came to 22 bases. The length of the CDR3 is 17 residues. Germline V gene lookup returns CDR1 MDHEN and CDR2 SYDVKM. CDR3 in DNA: TGTGCCAGCAGTTCCTCCACCCAGGGGTCTAGGGTCTATGGCTACACCTTC. Its protein product is CASSSSTQGSRVYGYTF.

CDR3 in DNA: TGTGCCAGCAGTTACTCATCTAACTATGGCTACACCTTC. This gives the protein CASSYSSNYGYTF. V and J are TRBV6-2 or TRBV6-3 and TRBJ1-2; D remains unclear. The CDR3 totals 13 residues. From germline, CDR1 is MNHEY and CDR2 SVGEGT. With 0 bases removed from V and 0 bases from J, the gap between germline ends came to 2 bases.

V gene TRBV9 combines with J gene TRBJ2-2; no reliable D call. The CDR3 totals 14 residues. Trimming pared 4 bases from V and 4 bases from J, leaving 11 bases between. The germline V gene encodes CDR1 SGDLS and CDR2 YYNGEE. The CDR3 DNA follows: TGTGCCAGCAGCTCACACCCTCGCACCGGGGAGCTGTTTTTT. The encoded protein is CASSSHPRTGELFF.

The chain recombines TRBV19 with TRBJ2-5, with D perhaps TRBD1 (6 bases). The germline CDR1 and CDR2 sequences are LNHDA and SQIVND (reference sequence). The ends were cut back, 6 bases at V and 5 bases at J, with 13 bases in the middle. The CDR3 length is 13 residues. The chain's CDR3 is CASRTGTVETQYF. CDR3 nucleotides: TGTGCCAGTAGAACAGGGACCGTGGAGACCCAGTACTTC.

The chain recombines TRBV19 with TRBJ1-5; D gene uncertain. The germline V gene has CDR1 LNHDA and CDR2 SQIVND (reference sequence). V gave up 1 base and J gave up 2 bases, with 9 bases separating them. The CDR3 spans 15 residues. Here the CDR3 DNA reads TGTGCCAGTAGTATAGGCCCAGGTGGCAATCAGCCCCAGCATTTT. Its translation is CASSIGPGGNQPQHF.